This T cell receptor beta chain was obtained from a study of T cell responses to AZD1222 COVID-19 vaccine. Study in general: Pooled in the analysis were second doses at about 4 or about 12 weeks. Study-wide findings and caveats: The span of vaccine-associated CD4 TCRs extended across spike, with dominance at 160-218 and 743-854.

This clone is a singleton in its sample. Its antigen is not identified. Measured with immunoSEQ multiplex PCR; TCRdb has only the in-frame clones, and not every one. This sample has over 100,000 clones, with about nine tenths found just once. The ends were cut back, 1 base at V and 7 bases at J, with 11 bases in the middle. Per the germline V gene, CDR1 is LGHNA and CDR2 is YSLEER. This CDR3 contains 15 residues. V and J are TRBV4-3 and TRBJ1-6; D might be TRBD1 (6 bases). This TCR came from an adult in good health. This material consisted of peripheral blood, taken on day 0 of AZD1222 vaccination. The CDR3 DNA reads TGCGCCAGCAGCCAAGGCAGGGGTGTGAATTCACCCCTCCACTTT. Encoded protein: CASSQGRGVNSPLHF.